This TCR beta chain was sequenced for a study of T-cell memory formation after mild COVID-19. In its sample, this clonotype was seen a few times. Its target is unknown. Study conclusions and caveats: A balance of CD4 and CD8 characterized clones contracting day 15 to 85, whereas later expanders leaned CD4+.

One entry per CDR3 protein, called by TCRdb with MiXCR from the 5' RACE reads. The profile shows 400,000 to 550,000 distinct CDR3 sequences, approximately 25% of them singletons. This TCR derives from an adult woman who had mild COVID-19 (a few samples of this study predate the infection). Cell type and time point are not known. Sequencing was done on a sample of PBMCs or a T cell subset sorted from them (not recorded which).

The CDR3 coding sequence is TGTGCCAGCAGCGACAGGGGGCGAGTGGATATCGGGGAGCTGTTTTTT. Encoded protein: CASSDRGRVDIGELFF. The V gene is TRBV3-1, the J gene TRBJ2-2; 10 nucleotides match TRBD1. Looked up from germline, CDR1 is LGHDT and CDR2 is YNNKEL (reference sequence). The trim removed 5 bases at V and 7 bases at J, leaving 10 bases unmatched. The CDR3 length is 16 residues.